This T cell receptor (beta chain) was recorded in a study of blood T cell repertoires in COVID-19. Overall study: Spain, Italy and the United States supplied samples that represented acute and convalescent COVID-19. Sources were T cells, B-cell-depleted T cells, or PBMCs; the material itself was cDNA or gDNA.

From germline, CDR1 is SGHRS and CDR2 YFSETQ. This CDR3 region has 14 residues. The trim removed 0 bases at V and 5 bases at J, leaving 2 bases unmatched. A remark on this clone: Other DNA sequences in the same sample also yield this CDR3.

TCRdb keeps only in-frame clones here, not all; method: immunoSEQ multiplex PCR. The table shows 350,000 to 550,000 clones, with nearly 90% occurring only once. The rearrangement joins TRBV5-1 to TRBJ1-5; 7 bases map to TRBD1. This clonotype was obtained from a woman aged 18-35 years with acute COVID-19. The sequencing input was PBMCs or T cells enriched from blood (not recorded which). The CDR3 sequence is CASSLGQGDQPQHF. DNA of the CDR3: TGCGCCAGCAGCTTGGGACAGGGCGATCAGCCCCAGCATTTT.